Below, one TCR beta chain is given with its context. Its antigen target is currently unknown. The read ends 3 residues before the CDR3 terminus; that terminus is restored from the germline J gene. TCR beta CDR3 regions were amplified by multiplex PCR from an average of roughly 1.1 ug genomic DNA per sample using the immunoSEQ assay. To correct primer bias, the assay used a complete synthetic TCR repertoire to set an amplification baseline. The amplicons were sequenced on the Illumina platform. The original methods were these. Error correction of the sequences involved clustering with frequency ratios plus a modified nearest-neighbor algorithm, after which the sequences were analyzed in the immunoSEQ Analyzer using IMGT gene definitions. At each rarefaction depth, TCR richness and evenness were averaged over 20 rarefaction repeats, and samples with fewer sequences than the depth were excluded. Wilcoxon rank sum tests with FDR correction were used to compare V, D and J gene relative abundances between the groups. For the blinded duplicates, the intraclass correlation was 95.6% for TCR richness and averaged around 76% across 66 gene segments. The source is immuneACCESS, and TCRdb retained only in-frame sequences with V and J called. Part of the clones is not carried over; for the studies checked, unresolved V genes explain less than half of this, and the remainder is unexplained. V, J and clone size were drawn from that table, and D and trimming were deduced from the DNA. The table for this sample records around 12,000 clones. Jointly, the top ten make up under 25% of the sample.

Every participant had a single incident cervical HPV16 infection, and women with prevalent HPV16 infections were excluded. Cervical HPV DNA was detected by MY09/MY11 PCR, and genotyping was performed by dot-blot hybridization. About 14 mL of heparinized blood were centrifuged, and the buffy coat was aliquoted, frozen at -30°C, then stored at -80°C. QIAGEN kits were used to extract genomic DNA from buffy coat specimens. This record belongs to a study of T cells in women clearing cervical HPV infection (dated 2018 in TCRdb). The study in broad terms: Cases were 25 women with histologically confirmed HPV16-related CIN3 or worse, including a couple of invasive cancers. For cases, a median interval of about 150 days, with an interquartile range of about 90 to 200 days, was observed between lesion detection and blood sampling. Cases and controls were matched on age within five years and on year of sample collection. The roughly 25 controls were women who cleared a single incident HPV16 infection within 12 months without developing precancer or cancer. This exploratory proof-of-principle case-control study, nested within the Guanacaste HPV Natural History Study in Costa Rica, compared TCR repertoires among women with different cervical HPV16 outcomes. As quality controls, five blinded duplicates were added to each group, bringing the total to approximately 60 samples made up of about 50 participants and about ten replicates. Cases had a median age of roughly 36 years and controls had a median age of around 41, with no significant differences in baseline characteristics. In the parent cohort, about 10,000 women aged 18 or older were enrolled in Guanacaste, Costa Rica, during about 1992 to 1994 and were followed for seven years. Case blood was taken at the visit when the lesion was first identified, whereas control blood was taken when infection was no longer detected. Because only a few women had HLA typing data, the possibility that HLA type acted as a confounder could not be ruled out.

Overall results and qualifications from the work: TRBV6-7 relative abundance was lower in cases than in controls (around 0.11% versus 0.16%; Bonferroni P = 0.0008). Significantly higher TCR repertoire richness was observed in CIN3+ cases than in controls across sequencing depths, whereas no difference in evenness was found. Random forest classifiers combining richness and V gene abundances distinguished cases from controls with an estimated AUC of 0.83. Because of the cross-sectional design, the study could not determine whether the associations came before infection or resulted from infection, and neither effector/memory subsets nor HPV-specific T cells were isolated. Because the number of T cells in each sample was unknown, differences in richness could reflect differing T-cell content rather than repertoire biology.

The germline V gene provides CDR1 MNHNS and CDR2 SASEGT. V lost 1 base and J lost 4 bases, and the count of bases not matched to a germline gene is 4. The CDR3, cysteine through phenylalanine, is 16 amino acids long. Of the CDR3's DNA, 39 bases were read; they are in frame from base 1. This TCR came from a woman between 18 and 70 years old with a cervical HPV16 infection that either progressed to CIN3+ or cleared (not recorded which). The chain is assembled from TRBV6-1 and TRBJ2-3; 11 bases in between match TRBD1. The source material was blood buffy coat. Incomplete CDR3 DNA: TGTGCCAGCAGTGAAGGAGGGGACAGGGGGGCAGATACG. It codes for CASSEGGDRGADT. The complete CDR3 sequence is CASSEGGDRGADTQYF.